Listed below are T cell receptor beta chains from one sample, sequenced in a study of blood T cell repertoires in COVID-19. Sequenced by immunoSEQ multiplex PCR; TCRdb stores in-frame clones only, minus some. The sample holds about 60,000 clones, 80% to 90% seen once. The sample was peripheral blood. Receptors originate from a man in his 60s with acute or convalescent COVID-19. Both conserved end residues are trimmed from each CDR3. Rows give clone size only sometimes, using once, few, many, or a class for an expanded clone.

NA	TRBJ2-7	TRBV6-2/TRBV6-3	ASSASGSVSYEQY
NA	TRBJ2-7	TRBV7-8	ASSLRDRTGPYEQY
NA	TRBJ1-2	TRBV7-3	ASSYTGQTNYGYT
NA	TRBJ1-1	TRBV3-1/TRBV3-2	ASSQVTNTEAF
NA	TRBJ2-3	TRBV2	ASSIRVTDTQY
NA	TRBJ2-7	TRBV12-5	ASGPRPDSGKSLYYEQY
NA	TRBJ1-2	TRBV24-1	ATSDSDGVYGYT
few	TRBJ2-1	TRBV11-3	ASSLDGHEQF
NA	TRBJ1-4	TRBV5-1	ASSPWSPGQGAMSNEKLF
NA	TRBJ2-3	TRBV5-1	ASSLKGDTDTQY
NA	TRBJ2-3	TRBV5-1	ASSESGLAGGNTQY
few	TRBJ1-5	TRBV10-3	AISDRDRGNQPQH
NA	TRBJ2-1	TRBV19	ASSPERAGEVYNEQF
NA	TRBJ1-4	TRBV6-5	ASTVEGGRNEKLF
once	TRBJ1-2	TRBV5-1	ASSLGSGTGAAGYT
once	TRBJ2-5	TRBV15	ATSSHGTHGETQY